Below, one T cell receptor beta chain is given with its context. The source of the sample is a study of blood T cell repertoires in COVID-19. Study as a whole: Spain, Italy and the United States supplied samples that represented acute and convalescent COVID-19. The cDNA or gDNA used as material had been derived from T cells, B-cell-depleted T cells, or PBMCs.

Using immunoSEQ multiplex PCR, the repertoire was profiled, and TCRdb retains in-frame clones only, with some absent. The sample shows about 190,000 clones, around 90% of them seen only once. The V gene's germline CDR1 is SGHTA and CDR2 FQGTGA. The length of the CDR3 is 12 residues. The junction had 6 bases not matched to a gene; V was cut back by 4 bases and J by 14 bases. The sample consisted of peripheral blood. The receptor was derived from a man aged 50 to 59 with acute or convalescent COVID-19. This chain connects TRBV7-3 to TRBJ2-1, with TRBD2 identical over 9 bases. DNA of the CDR3: TGTGCCAGCAGCTCCTCGGGACTAGCCGAGTTCTTC. The encoded protein is CASSSSGLAEFF.